The entry that follows covers one TCR beta chain sequence. Its target is not known. CDR3 length equals 16 residues. V dropped 5 bases and J dropped 0 bases, with 14 bases sitting between them. Germline CDR1 is LNHDA and CDR2 is SQIVND (reference sequence). The sample comes from a study of early stage breast cancer tumors. Findings and limits, study-wide: Tumors had approximately 2.5-fold higher T cell density and higher clonality than adjacent normal breast tissue. Commonly generated sequences made up most enriched TCRB sequences shared between patients. In about 90% of the 16 patients, blood comparison separated tumor from normal breast.

TCRdb keeps only in-frame clones here, not all; method: immunoSEQ multiplex PCR. The repertoire consists of 9,500 to 10,000 clones, with almost 65% occurring once and the leading ten covering roughly 12%. The receptor was isolated from a person between 60 and 70 years old with breast cancer. This sequence joins TRBV19 and TRBJ1-5; no clear D. Material: breast tumor tissue. The CDR3 bases are TGTGCCAGTAGTTCTCACAGTACCGTTAGCAATCAGCCCCAGCATTTT. Amino acids: CASSSHSTVSNQPQHF.